This T cell receptor (beta chain) was recorded in a study of early T cells in non-severe SARS-CoV-2 infection (dated by TCRdb to about 2021). With regard to the full study: TCR sequencing used bulk RNA from unsorted whole blood, so alpha and beta chains could not be paired. Findings and caveats that apply to the study as a whole: VDJdb matching was skewed toward anti-spike CD8 responses, so virus-specific expansions were likely underestimated and private and CD4 specificities were missed.

There are a few counts of this clonotype. Its antigen target is currently unknown. Base qualities are not provided; no much larger clone lies one nucleotide away. Library preparation employed 5' RACE. TCRdb shows the sequencer as NextSeq 500. To correct for sequencing error and PCR bias, the TCR library protocol tagged individual cDNA molecules with unique molecular identifiers. Both TCR alpha and beta chains were sequenced, and tight co-correlation was observed between alpha and beta sequence abundances in each sample. Under the source paper's analysis protocol: Decombinator V4 was used to perform V gene, J gene and CDR3 annotation of TCR sequences. TCRs were defined as expanded if a significant change between any two time points was detected under a Poisson model with p below 0.0001. TCR abundances were normalised to the total number of TCRs sequenced in each sample and reported as counts per million. MAIT TCRs were defined by TRAV1-2 paired with TRAJ12, TRAJ20 or TRAJ33, and iNKT TCRs by TRAV10 paired with TRAJ18. A search of VDJdb, accessed on 1 November 2021, was run for TCRs annotated to CMV, EBV and SARS-CoV-2, with TCRs annotated for multiple antigens excluded. TCRdb cleaned the public reads at Q25 with fastp, built clones with MiXCR and kept in-frame beta chains. Identical CDR3 proteins give one entry, which carries the most common genes and DNA. These V and J calls rely on TCRdb rather than the paper's analysis. Within this sample are 85,000 to 90,000 distinct CDR3 sequences, with roughly 15% of them counted one time only. Of the sample, around 0.5% falls within the top ten clones.

The V end gives up 6 bases and the J end 3 bases, leaving 8 bases in the junction not matched to a gene. CDR1 MDHEN and CDR2 SYDVKM are derived from the germline V gene. The CDR3 runs 17 residues from the cysteine to the phenylalanine. The DNA shown is the 51-base CDR3, in frame from base 1. This was a case-control study nested in a cohort of healthcare workers in London, UK, who had nasopharyngeal swab PCR tests and blood samples taken every week. Healthcare workers were recruited between 23 and 31 March 2020, during the week of the UK lockdown, and were followed weekly for up to about 15 weeks. The sample taken for sequencing was whole blood. This TCR derives from an adult who was a healthcare worker with PCR-confirmed SARS-CoV-2 infection or an uninfected control (not recorded which). The V and J genes are TRBV28 and TRBJ2-3, with 14 bases in between that match TRBD2. This receptor carries the CDR3 CASSSGTSGGGTDTQYF. The DNA reads as follows: TGTGCCAGCAGCAGCGGGACTAGCGGGGGAGGTACAGATACGCAGTATTTT.